Shown below are 13 T cell receptor beta chains from a single sample sequenced in a study of CD8+ T cells in alopecia areata. Described treatment: oral pan-JAK inhibitor, 5-10 mg twice daily. RNA was extracted and reverse transcribed into cDNA as the sequencing template. The data were produced by immunoSEQ multiplex PCR, yet TCRdb's version contains in-frame clones alone and is incomplete. The table shows roughly 200,000 clones, with 43% occurring only once. This specimen was CD4+ T cells sorted from blood, taken at approximately week 36, from a patient treated with tofacitinib. The receptors were sampled from a human donor with alopecia areata.

This clone was seen a few times. This chain uses TRBV19 with TRBJ2-2; possibly TRBD1 for D (6 bases). The CDR3 runs 18 residues. V was cut by 7 bases and J by 6 bases, with 27 bases left in between. The germline V gene encodes CDR1 LNHDA and CDR2 SQIVND (reference sequence). CDR3 loop: CASTPTHRASGLSGELFF. CDR3 bases: TGTGCCAGTACCCCCACCCACAGGGCCTCTGGGTTATCCGGGGAGCTGTTTTTT.

This chain joins TRBV9 and TRBJ1-1; no reliable D call. Trimming cost V 3 bases and J 5 bases, with 14 bases left between them. CDR1 is SGDLS and CDR2 is YYNGEE in the germline V gene. The length of the CDR3 is 14 residues. CDR3 protein: CASSEQVGLTEAFF. CDR3 DNA sequence: TGTGCCAGCAGCGAGCAGGTAGGATTAACTGAAGCTTTCTTT.

The chain couples TRBV29-1 to TRBJ2-3, with 10 bases aligning to TRBD2. J lost 7 bases, V lost 7 bases, and 14 bases had no gene match. The CDR3 consists of 15 residues. The germline gives CDR1 SQVTM, CDR2 ANQGSEA. The CDR3 bases are TGCAGCGCCCAACTCCTAGCGGGAGCATCCCATACGCAGTATTTT. This sequence encodes CSAQLLAGASHTQYF.

The chain is built from TRBV14 and TRBJ2-1; no clear D gene. The CDR3 consists of 15 residues. The V end lost 6 bases, the J end lost 0 bases, and 12 bases lay between the germline ends. Germline lookup yields CDR1 SGHDN and CDR2 FVKESK. For the CDR3, the DNA is TGTGCCAGCAGTCCAGTGGTGAGCTCCTACAATGAGCAGTTCTTC. This encodes CASSPVVSSYNEQFF.

This clone was seen only a few times. The chain couples TRBV29-1 to TRBJ2-5; 7 positions match TRBD1. The CDR3 is made up of 13 amino acids. V shed 3 bases and J 2 bases; nucleotides not matched to a gene: 3. Germline assignment: CDR1 SQVTM and CDR2 ANQGSEA. In nucleotides, the CDR3 is TGCAGCGTTGATACAGGGGCGCAAGAGACCCAGTACTTC. This codes for CSVDTGAQETQYF.

J is TRBJ2-2 and V is TRBV27; 9 bases agree with TRBD2. The CDR3 consists of 18 residues. V lost 6 bases and J lost 4; bases outside the gene matches: 15. Germline V gene sequence: CDR1 MNHEY, CDR2 SMNVEV (reference sequence). The CDR3 region has the DNA TGTGCCAGCAGGGCCGAAGGGGCGGGAGGGTCGGTCACCGGGGAGCTGTTTTTT. Translating it yields CASRAEGAGGSVTGELFF.

This clone has a handful of counts. V gene TRBV29-1 combines with J gene TRBJ2-3; D may be TRBD1 (6 bases). Germline-derived CDR1 and CDR2 are SQVTM and ANQGSEA. Trimming left V 6 bases short and J 4 bases short, with 17 bases between. The CDR3 sequence is 14 residues long. CDR3 amino acids: CSVGRTAAADTQYF. The CDR3, as DNA: TGCAGCGTGGGACGGACAGCGGCCGCAGATACGCAGTATTTT.

The chain recombines TRBV11-3 with TRBJ2-1, with 10 positions matching TRBD2. The CDR3 length is 15 residues. The germline CDR1 and CDR2 sequences are SGHNT and YENEEA. The V gene end was trimmed by 4 bases and the J gene end by 4 bases; junction bases not matched to a gene: 4. The CDR3, as DNA: TGTGCCAGCAGCTCTCTTAGCGGGAGGTACAATGAGCAGTTCTTC. Protein: CASSSLSGRYNEQFF.

This clone came up a few times. The chain carries TRBV6-1 and TRBJ2-6, with unresolved D. The CDR3 consists of 16 residues. In germline, CDR1 is MNHNS, CDR2 SASEGT. Trimming took off 2 bases at V and 4 bases at J, with 12 bases between the two ends. CDR3 sequence: CASSERDITGANVLTF. The CDR3 DNA reads TGTGCCAGCAGTGAACGAGACATCACCGGGGCCAACGTCCTGACTTTC.

The chain combines TRBV11-2 with TRBJ1-1, with D perhaps TRBD1 (6 bases). The CDR3 spans 13 residues. Looked up from germline, CDR1 is SGHAT and CDR2 is FQNNGV. V lost 3 bases, J lost 4 bases, and 9 bases lay in between. Written as DNA, the CDR3 is TGTGCCAGCAGCTTTGAGGGGGTCACTGAAGCTTTCTTT. Amino acids: CASSFEGVTEAFF.

The J gene is TRBJ1-1, the V gene TRBV13; TRBD1 agrees at 10 bases. Germline V lookup: CDR1 PRHDT, CDR2 FYEKMQ (reference sequence). Unmatched junction bases numbered 10, after V lost 4 bases and J lost 8 bases. This CDR3 comprises 15 residues. CDR3 residues: CASSYNSGTGEEAFF. The CDR3 region has the DNA TGTGCCAGCAGCTACAATTCCGGGACAGGGGAGGAAGCTTTCTTT.

The J gene is TRBJ1-5, the V gene TRBV27, with D uncertain. This CDR3 spans 13 amino acids. Trimming removed 3 bases at V and 4 bases at J, with 7 bases between. Germline-derived CDR1 and CDR2 are MNHEY and SMNVEV (reference sequence). The CDR3 DNA reads TGTGCCAGCAGTTTGGACCGAAATCAGCCCCAGCATTTT. Its protein product is CASSLDRNQPQHF.

This clone has only one observation. The J gene is TRBJ1-5, the V gene TRBV6-5; D possibly corresponds to TRBD1 (6 bases). This CDR3 comprises 15 residues. The germline V gene has CDR1 MNHEY and CDR2 SVGAGI. V lost 2 bases and J lost 3, with 11 bases in between. This chain's CDR3 is CASSYQGQVNQPQHF. The DNA of the CDR3 is TGTGCCAGCAGTTACCAGGGGCAGGTCAATCAGCCCCAGCATTTT.